Below are 20 T cell receptor beta chains sequenced from a single sample in a study of blood T cell repertoires in COVID-19. Repertoires were generated with immunoSEQ multiplex PCR, while TCRdb's copy carries only in-frame clones and drops some. The table has under 80,000 clones, roughly 80% seen once. The sample comprised peripheral blood. The receptors derive from a man at least 80 years old with acute or convalescent COVID-19.

The chain combines TRBV10-3 with TRBJ1-1; tentatively, D is TRBD1 (6 bases). Germline values: CDR1 ENHRY, CDR2 SYGVKD. V shed 5 bases and J shed 4 bases, with 14 bases lying between them. The CDR3 has 14 amino acids. CDR3 nucleotides: TGTGCCATCAGTAAACAGGGAGTAAGCACTGAAGCTTTCTTT. Amino acid sequence: CAISKQGVSTEAFF.

This clone was picked up many times. This chain links TRBV7-9 with TRBJ1-2; the match to TRBD1 covers 9 bases. The CDR3 covers 15 residues. Germline CDR1 SEHNR, CDR2 FQNEAQ (reference sequence). Trimming took 5 bases from V and 4 from J; bases not matched to a gene: 8. CDR3 region: CASSPGTGYSYGYTF. The CDR3 DNA is TGTGCCAGCAGCCCGGGGACAGGGTATAGCTATGGCTACACCTTC.

This chain uses TRBV30 with TRBJ2-7; 7 bases line up with TRBD2. Germline CDR1 reads GTSNPN; CDR2 reads SVGIG (reference sequence). The junction had 11 bases not matched to a gene; V was cut back by 5 bases and J by 7 bases. CDR3 length: 13 residues. The CDR3 sequence is CAWGRATAGEQYF. As DNA, the CDR3 is TGTGCCTGGGGCAGAGCAACAGCGGGGGAGCAGTACTTC.

The chain couples TRBV29-1 to TRBJ1-1, with D tentatively TRBD1 (5 bases). Deletions cut 1 base from V and 6 bases from J, with 12 bases between. CDR1 and CDR2 (germline): SQVTM, ANQGSEA. The CDR3 is made up of 13 amino acids. The CDR3 protein is CSVEGQGWAEAFF. The CDR3 coding sequence is TGCAGCGTTGAAGGGCAGGGCTGGGCTGAAGCTTTCTTT. The full variable domain, completed using reference TRBV29-1 and TRBJ1-1, is SAVISQKPSRDICQRGTSLTIQCQVDSQVTMMFWYRQQPGQSLTLIATANQGSEATYESGFVIDKFPISRPNLTFSTLTVSNMSPEDSSIYLCSVEGQGWAEAFFGQGTRLTVV.

This chain uses TRBV28 with TRBJ2-7, with unresolved D. The CDR3 loop spans 15 amino acids. The V and J ends lost 4 bases and 3 bases respectively, with 16 bases between them. Germline lookup yields CDR1 MDHEN and CDR2 SYDVKM. CDR3: CASSSASRPDYEQYF. For the CDR3, the DNA is TGTGCCAGCAGTTCCGCTAGTAGGCCAGACTACGAGCAGTACTTC.

The V gene is TRBV19, the J gene TRBJ1-6; perhaps TRBD1 as D (6 bases). V lost 5 bases and J 5 bases, leaving 10 bases between the germline ends. CDR1 is LNHDA and CDR2 is SQIVND in the germline V gene (reference sequence). This CDR3 region has 14 residues. Written as DNA, the CDR3 is TGTGCCAGTAGTCTCCACAGGGATAATTCACCCCTCCACTTT. Its translation: CASSLHRDNSPLHF.

This clone showed up just once. The chain employs TRBV10-2 and TRBJ1-6; D not certain. Trimming stripped 8 bases from V and 7 bases from J, with 9 bases between. The CDR3 covers 12 residues. Germline lookup yields CDR1 WSHSY and CDR2 SAAADI. CDR3 sequence (DNA): TGCGCCAGCCGGGAGCCGAATTCACCCCTCCACTTT. Its translation is CASREPNSPLHF.

The chain has TRBV5-1 and TRBJ2-7; possible D gene TRBD2, 5 bases. Looked up from germline, CDR1 is SGHRS and CDR2 is YFSETQ. CDR3 size: 14 residues. The V gene lost 4 bases and the J gene lost 1 base, with 12 bases spanning the gap. The CDR3 region has the DNA TGCGCCAGCAGCGAACCCGGACTTTCCTACGAGCAGTACTTC. The encoded protein is CASSEPGLSYEQYF.

This clone was picked up one time. The chain uses TRBV10-3 and TRBJ1-1; D ambiguous. CDR1 ENHRY and CDR2 SYGVKD come from the germline V gene. The length of the CDR3 is 12 residues. Trimming left V 3 bases short and J 2 bases short, with 4 bases between. CDR3 sequence: CAISDLNTEAFF. The DNA for the CDR3 is TGTGCCATCAGTGACCTAAACACTGAAGCTTTCTTT.

The J gene is TRBJ1-3, the V gene TRBV15; perhaps TRBD1 as D (6 bases). V shed 5 bases and J shed 2 bases, with 19 bases lying between them. Germline CDR1 reads LNHNV; CDR2 reads YYDKDF (reference sequence). The CDR3 loop spans 17 amino acids. The CDR3 spells CATSSGQPGMAGNTIYF. CDR3 DNA sequence: TGTGCCACCAGCTCAGGACAGCCGGGGATGGCTGGAAACACCATATATTTT.

V and J are TRBV12-3 or TRBV12-4 and TRBJ1-1; D is unclear. The V and J ends lost 3 bases and 7 bases respectively, with 12 bases between them. The CDR3 loop spans 13 amino acids. The CDR3 spells CASSLFGQFEAFF. The CDR3 DNA follows: TGTGCCAGCAGTTTGTTTGGGCAGTTTGAAGCTTTCTTT.

This chain joins TRBV21-1 and TRBJ1-5; the DNA was not compared with TRBD1, the D call given in the table. TRBV21-1 is marked as a pseudogene. The CDR3 runs to 16 residues. CDR3 residues: CASSFRTGCLNQPQHF. The CDR3 nucleotides are TGTGCCAGCAGCTTTCGGACAGGCTGTCTGAATCAGCCCCAGCATTTT.

This clone was seen a few times. The chain has TRBV2 and TRBJ2-2; D remains unclear. The CDR3 is 14 amino acids. The V gene lost 6 bases and the J gene lost 1 base, with 9 bases spanning the gap. Looked up from germline, CDR1 is SNHLY and CDR2 is FYNNEI. CDR3 DNA: TGTGCCAGCAGGATGGCAGAGAACACCGGGGAGCTGTTTTTT. Amino acid sequence: CASRMAENTGELFF.

V usage is TRBV15 and J usage is TRBJ1-4; no clear D. V lost 1 base and J 4 bases, leaving 10 bases between the germline ends. Looked up from germline, CDR1 is LNHNV and CDR2 is YYDKDF (reference sequence). This CDR3 comprises 15 residues. CDR3 region: CATSRAGPINEKLFF. Written as DNA, the CDR3 is TGTGCCACCAGCAGAGCGGGTCCTATTAATGAAAAACTGTTTTTT. Variable domain in full (rest from reference TRBV15 and TRBJ1-4): DAMVIQNPRYQVTQFGKPVTLSCSQTLNHNVMYWYQQKSSQAPKLLFHYYDKDFNNEADTPDNFQSRRPNTSFCFLDIRSPGLGDTAMYLCATSRAGPINEKLFFGSGTQLSVL.

The chain couples TRBV4-2 to TRBJ2-7; 7 nucleotides match TRBD1. V lost 4 bases and J lost 5; bases outside the gene matches: 5. The CDR3 has 13 residues. CDR1 is LGHNA and CDR2 is YNFKEQ in the germline V gene. This chain's CDR3 is CASSLQTGDEQYF. The CDR3 DNA is TGTGCCAGCAGCCTACAAACAGGGGACGAGCAGTACTTC.

The V call is TRBV19, the J call TRBJ1-1; 8 nucleotides line up with TRBD1. Germline lookup yields CDR1 LNHDA and CDR2 SQIVND (reference sequence). The CDR3 length is 12 residues. Trimming cost V 6 bases and J 5 bases; bases outside gene matches: 2. The DNA for the CDR3 is TGTGCCAGTAGGCGACAGGGGACTGAAGCTTTCTTT. Translating gives CASRRQGTEAFF.

The DNA for the CDR3 is TGTGCCAGCAGCCAACTTTCAGGGTACACCGGGGAGCTGTTTTTT. Translation gives CASSQLSGYTGELFF. V and J are TRBV14 and TRBJ2-2, with D possibly TRBD1 on 5 matching bases. The V and J ends lost 2 bases and 3 bases respectively, with 10 bases between them. Germline CDR1 reads SGHDN; CDR2 reads FVKESK. This CDR3 is 15 amino acids long.

This rearrangement joins TRBV5-6 to TRBJ2-1, with 10 nucleotides matching TRBD2. The ends lost 0 bases at V and 0 bases at J; junction bases unmatched: 6. Germline V gene lookup returns CDR1 SGHDT and CDR2 YYEEEE. This CDR3 region has 18 residues. The CDR3 DNA reads TGTGCCAGCAGCTTGGTAGCTAGCGGGGGCCCCTCCTACAATGAGCAGTTCTTC. Protein sequence: CASSLVASGGPSYNEQFF. Looking up the rest from reference TRBV5-6 and TRBJ2-1 gives the full variable domain: DAGVTQSPTHLIKTRGQQVTLRCSPKSGHDTVSWYQQALGQGPQFIFQYYEEEERQRGNFPDRFSGHQFPNYSSELNVNALLLGDSALYLCASSLVASGGPSYNEQFFGPGTRLTVL.

The genes are TRBV4-2 and TRBJ2-3, with D possibly being TRBD2 (6 bases). The CDR3 has 16 amino acids. Germline V gives CDR1 LGHNA, CDR2 YNFKEQ. The germline V and J ends were trimmed by 0 bases and 15 bases, with 25 bases remaining between them. The CDR3 here is CASSQDGGKDRGRFYF. The CDR3 DNA reads TGTGCCAGCAGCCAAGACGGGGGAAAGGACCGAGGACGTTTCTATTTT.

The chain is built from TRBV7-8 and TRBJ1-2, with a tentative D call TRBD1 (6 bases). Germline lookup yields CDR1 SGHVS and CDR2 FQNEAQ. Trimming removed 1 base from V and 7 bases from J, with 16 bases in between. The CDR3 is 15 residues long. CDR3 coding DNA: TGTGCCAGCAGCTTAGAAGACAGGTCTAGCCTTGGCTACACCTTC. It specifies CASSLEDRSSLGYTF.